The sequence of this TCR beta chain was determined in a study of regulatory T cells in long-lasting Graves disease. Time point indicated: persistent/refractory GD, antithyroid drugs over 5 years with positive TRAb. Extracted PBMC RNA gave rise to the TCR library. CDR3 length: 16 residues. Germline CDR1 MDHEN, CDR2 SYDVKM. The V and J ends lost 3 bases and 5 bases, in that order; junction bases with no gene match: 7. This clonotype was observed a single time. One base away lies a much larger clone, so this may be a sequencing read error. The final CDR3 position lacks the conserved phenylalanine or tryptophan, pointing to a likely read error. Libraries of TCR beta came from iRepertoire HTBI primers plus Arm-PCR of CDR3 regions. Using its own MiXCR run on the multiplex PCR reads, TCRdb lists one record per CDR3 protein. The sample yields 350,000 to 500,000 distinct CDR3 sequences, around 23% seen once.

The receptor's source is a female donor with Graves disease. The V call is TRBV28, the J call TRBJ1-1; 12 bases line up with TRBD1. Here the sequenced sample was peripheral blood mononuclear cells (PBMCs), taken when the disease was refractory, from a patient treated with antithyroid drugs. In DNA, the CDR3 is TGTGCCAGCAGTTTTTCAGGGACAGGGGGCAGAACTGAAGCTTTCCTT. It codes for CASSFSGTGGRTEAFL.